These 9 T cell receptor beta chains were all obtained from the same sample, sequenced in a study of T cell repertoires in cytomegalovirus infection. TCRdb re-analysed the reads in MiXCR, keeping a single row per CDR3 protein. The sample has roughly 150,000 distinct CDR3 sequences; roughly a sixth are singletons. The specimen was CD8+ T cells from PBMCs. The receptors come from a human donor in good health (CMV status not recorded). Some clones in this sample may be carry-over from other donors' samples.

The CDR3 nucleotides read TGTGCCAGCAGCTTAGTTGGCCTTGGGAGGCAGTACTTC. Translating gives CASSLVGLGRQYF. V usage is TRBV7-2 and J usage is TRBJ2-4; possibly TRBD2 for D (6 bases). V lost 1 base, J lost 13 bases, and 14 bases lay in between. Germline V gives CDR1 SGHTA, CDR2 FQGNSA. CDR3 length: 13 amino acids. The whole variable domain, remainder taken from reference TRBV7-2 and TRBJ2-4, is GAGVSQSPSNKVTEKGKDVELRCDPISGHTALYWYRQSLGQGLEFLIYFQGNSAPDKSGLPSDRFSAERTGGSVSTLTIQRTQQEDSAVYLCASSLVGLGRQYFGAGTRLSVL.

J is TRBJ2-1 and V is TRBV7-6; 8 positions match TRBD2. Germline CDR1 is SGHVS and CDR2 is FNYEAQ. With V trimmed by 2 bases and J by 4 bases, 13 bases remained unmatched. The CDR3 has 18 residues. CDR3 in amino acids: CASSLLSVGRAGYNEQFF. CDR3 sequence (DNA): TGTGCCAGCAGCTTACTTTCTGTCGGGAGGGCCGGTTACAATGAGCAGTTCTTC. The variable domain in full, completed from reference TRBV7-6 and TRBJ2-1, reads GAGVSQSPRYKVTKRGQDVALRCDPISGHVSLYWYRQALGQGPEFLTYFNYEAQQDKSGLPNDRFSAERPEGSISTLTIQRTEQRDSAMYRCASSLLSVGRAGYNEQFFGPGTRLTVL.

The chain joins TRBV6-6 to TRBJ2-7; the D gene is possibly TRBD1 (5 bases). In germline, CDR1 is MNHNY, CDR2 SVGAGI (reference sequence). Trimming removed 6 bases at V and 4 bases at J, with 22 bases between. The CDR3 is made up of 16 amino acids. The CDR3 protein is CASSVTSGSVGYEQYF. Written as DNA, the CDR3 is TGTGCCAGCAGCGTAACCTCAGGGTCCGTAGGGTACGAGCAGTACTTC.

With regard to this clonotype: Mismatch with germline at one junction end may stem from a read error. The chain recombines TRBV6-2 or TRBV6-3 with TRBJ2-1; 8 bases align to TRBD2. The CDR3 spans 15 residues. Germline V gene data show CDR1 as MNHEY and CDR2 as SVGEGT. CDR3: CDSSPRGGIYNEQFF. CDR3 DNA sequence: TGTGACAGCAGCCCCCGGGGGGGGATTTACAATGAGCAGTTCTTC.

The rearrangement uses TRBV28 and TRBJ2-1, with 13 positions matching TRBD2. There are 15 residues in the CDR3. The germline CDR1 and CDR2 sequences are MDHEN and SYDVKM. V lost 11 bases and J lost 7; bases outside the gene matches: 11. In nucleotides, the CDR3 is TGTGCCGCCCGGGAACTAGCGGGAGGGCCAAATGAGCAGTTCTTC. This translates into CAARELAGGPNEQFF.

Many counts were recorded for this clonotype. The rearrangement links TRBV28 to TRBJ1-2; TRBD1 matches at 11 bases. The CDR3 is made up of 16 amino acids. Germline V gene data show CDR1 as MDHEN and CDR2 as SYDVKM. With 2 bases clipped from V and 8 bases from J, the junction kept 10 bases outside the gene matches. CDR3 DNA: TGTGCCAGCAGTTTACTGATCCCGGGACAGGGGGGAGGCTACACCTTC. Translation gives CASSLLIPGQGGGYTF.

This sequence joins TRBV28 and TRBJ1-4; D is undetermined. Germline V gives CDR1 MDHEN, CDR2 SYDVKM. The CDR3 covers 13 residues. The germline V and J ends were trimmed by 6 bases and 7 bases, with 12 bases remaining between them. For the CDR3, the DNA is TGTGCCAGCAGCCGGGGTGTTCCTGAAAAACTGTTTTTT. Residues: CASSRGVPEKLFF.

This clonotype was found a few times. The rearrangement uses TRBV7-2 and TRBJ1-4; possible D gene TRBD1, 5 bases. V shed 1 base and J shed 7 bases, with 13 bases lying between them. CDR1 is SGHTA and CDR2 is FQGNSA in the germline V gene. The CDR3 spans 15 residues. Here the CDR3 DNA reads TGTGCCAGCAGCTTAGGGGGACGTGGTGTTGAAAAACTGTTTTTT. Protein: CASSLGGRGVEKLFF. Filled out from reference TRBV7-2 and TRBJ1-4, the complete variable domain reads GAGVSQSPSNKVTEKGKDVELRCDPISGHTALYWYRQSLGQGLEFLIYFQGNSAPDKSGLPSDRFSAERTGGSVSTLTIQRTQQEDSAVYLCASSLGGRGVEKLFFGSGTQLSVL.

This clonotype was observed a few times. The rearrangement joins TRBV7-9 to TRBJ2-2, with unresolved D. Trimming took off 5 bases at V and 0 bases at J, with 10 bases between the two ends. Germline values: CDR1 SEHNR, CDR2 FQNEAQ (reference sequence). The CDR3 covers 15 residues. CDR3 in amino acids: CASSPRRANTGELFF. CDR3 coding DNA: TGTGCCAGCAGCCCTCGTCGAGCGAACACCGGGGAGCTGTTTTTT.